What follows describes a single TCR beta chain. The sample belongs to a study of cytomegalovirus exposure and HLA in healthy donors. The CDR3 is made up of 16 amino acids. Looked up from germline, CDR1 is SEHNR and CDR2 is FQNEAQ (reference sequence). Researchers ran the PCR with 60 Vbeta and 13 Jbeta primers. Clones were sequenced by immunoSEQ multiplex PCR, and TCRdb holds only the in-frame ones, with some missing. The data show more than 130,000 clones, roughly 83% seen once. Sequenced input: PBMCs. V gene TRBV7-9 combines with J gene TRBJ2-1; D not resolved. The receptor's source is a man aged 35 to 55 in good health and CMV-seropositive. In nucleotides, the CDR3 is TGTGCTGAAAAGCCCCCGGAGAGTGCCTCCTACAATGAGCAGTTCTTC. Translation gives CAEKPPESASYNEQFF.